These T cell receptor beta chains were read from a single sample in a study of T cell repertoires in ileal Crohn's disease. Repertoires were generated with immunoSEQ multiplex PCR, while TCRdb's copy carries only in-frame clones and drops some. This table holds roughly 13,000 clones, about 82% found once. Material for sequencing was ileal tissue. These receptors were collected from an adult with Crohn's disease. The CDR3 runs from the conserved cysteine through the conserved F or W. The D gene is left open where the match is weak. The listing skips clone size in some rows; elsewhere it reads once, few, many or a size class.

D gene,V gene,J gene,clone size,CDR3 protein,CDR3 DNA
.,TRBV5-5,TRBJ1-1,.,CASVGGSYMNTEAFF,TGTGCCAGCGTCGGAGGGTCCTACATGAACACTGAAGCTTTCTTT
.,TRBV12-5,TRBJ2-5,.,CASGPPAGYQETQYF,TGTGCTAGTGGCCCCCCGGCGGGGTACCAAGAGACCCAGTACTTC
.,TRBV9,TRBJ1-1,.,CASSPTAGGTNTEAFF,TGTGCCAGCAGCCCAACCGCGGGGGGGACGAACACTGAAGCTTTCTTT
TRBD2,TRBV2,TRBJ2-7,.,CASKPGLAGFDEQYF,TGTGCCAGCAAGCCGGGGTTAGCGGGGTTCGACGAGCAGTACTTC
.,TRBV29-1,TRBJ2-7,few,CSVEIPHYRPYEQYF,TGCAGCGTTGAAATCCCCCACTACAGGCCATACGAGCAGTACTTC
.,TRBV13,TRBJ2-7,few,CASSFGGGHSYEQYF,TGTGCCAGCAGCTTTGGCGGGGGCCACTCCTACGAGCAGTACTTC
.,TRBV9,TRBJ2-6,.,CASSPQTGANVLTF,TGTGCCAGCAGCCCCCAGACTGGGGCCAACGTCCTGACTTTC
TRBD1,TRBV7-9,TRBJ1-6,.,CASSSGTGSSPLHF,TGTGCCAGCAGCTCCGGGACAGGGAGTTCACCCCTCCACTTT
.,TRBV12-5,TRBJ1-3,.,CASGLGTALSGNTIYF,TGTGCTAGTGGTTTGGGGACAGCTCTCTCTGGAAACACCATATATTTT
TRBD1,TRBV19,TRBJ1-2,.,CASHSGDREYYGYTF,TGTGCCAGCCACTCGGGGGACAGGGAGTACTATGGCTACACCTTC
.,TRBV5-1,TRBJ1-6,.,CASSALGGYNSPLHF,TGCGCCAGCAGTGCCTTGGGAGGATATAATTCACCCCTCCACTTT
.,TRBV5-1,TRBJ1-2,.,CASSPPSPHGYTF,TGCGCCAGCAGCCCCCCTAGTCCCCATGGCTACACCTTC
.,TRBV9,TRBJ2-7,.,CASSPTGQQVYEQYF,TGTGCCAGCAGCCCGACCGGGCAACAGGTCTACGAGCAGTACTTC
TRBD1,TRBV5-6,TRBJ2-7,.,CASSRAGSSDRGLAYEQYF,TGTGCCAGCAGCCGAGCCGGCTCCTCCGACAGGGGGCTAGCCTACGAGCAGTACTTC
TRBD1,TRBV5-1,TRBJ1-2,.,CASAPGTGIVYTF,TGCGCCAGCGCCCCCGGGACAGGGATCGTCTACACCTTC
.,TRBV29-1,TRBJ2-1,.,CSVEDREGLNEQFF,TGCAGCGTTGAAGACAGGGAAGGGCTCAATGAGCAGTTCTTC
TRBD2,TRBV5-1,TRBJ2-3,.,CASSLGLSGGRTDTQYF,TGCGCCAGCAGCTTAGGCCTCAGCGGGGGGCGCACAGATACGCAGTATTTT
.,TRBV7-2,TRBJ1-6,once,CASSLGGLSPLHF,TGTGCCAGCAGCTTAGGGGGGCTATCACCCCTCCACTTT
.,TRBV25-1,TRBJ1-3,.,CASSGGGLVGNTIYF,TGTGCCAGCAGTGGCGGGGGGCTCGTTGGAAACACCATATATTTT
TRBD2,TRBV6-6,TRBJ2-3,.,CASSLLAGGTDTQYF,TGTGCCAGCTCACTACTAGCGGGGGGCACAGATACGCAGTATTTT
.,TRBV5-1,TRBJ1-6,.,CASSGTSSYNSPLHF,TGCGCCAGCAGCGGCACCAGCTCCTATAATTCACCCCTCCACTTT
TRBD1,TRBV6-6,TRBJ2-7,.,CATVSGQASYEQYF,TGTGCCACCGTCTCGGGACAGGCATCCTACGAGCAGTACTTC
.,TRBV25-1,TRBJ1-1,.,CASSERGQRNTEAFF,TGTGCCAGCAGTGAAAGAGGTCAGCGGAACACTGAAGCTTTCTTT
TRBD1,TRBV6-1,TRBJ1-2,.,CASRSPGQVRYGYTF,TGTGCCAGCAGGTCCCCGGGACAGGTGCGCTATGGCTACACCTTC
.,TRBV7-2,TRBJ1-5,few,CASSQDYNQPQHF,TGTGCCAGCAGCCAAGACTACAATCAGCCCCAGCATTTT
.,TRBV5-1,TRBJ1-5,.,CASSLDGGSHQPQHF,TGCGCCAGCAGCTTGGATGGGGGGTCCCATCAGCCCCAGCATTTT
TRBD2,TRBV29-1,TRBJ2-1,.,CSVPMRTSGGYEQFF,TGCAGCGTCCCTATGAGGACTAGCGGGGGGTACGAGCAGTTCTTC
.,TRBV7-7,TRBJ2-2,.,CASSSSPGTGELFF,TGTGCTAGCAGTTCTAGTCCTGGGACCGGGGAGCTGTTTTTT
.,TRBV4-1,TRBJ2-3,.,CASSQIASGTDTQYF,TGCGCCAGCAGCCAAATTGCTAGCGGCACAGATACGCAGTATTTT
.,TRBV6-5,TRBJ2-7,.,CASSRTWSSYEQYF,TGTGCCAGCAGCCGTACTTGGAGCTCCTACGAGCAGTACTTC
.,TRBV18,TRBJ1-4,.,CASSPNEGNEKLFF,TGTGCCAGCTCACCGAACGAGGGTAATGAAAAACTGTTTTTT
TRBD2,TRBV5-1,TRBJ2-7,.,CASSLKVSGAGEQYF,TGCGCCAGCAGCTTGAAGGTCAGCGGGGCGGGGGAGCAGTACTTC
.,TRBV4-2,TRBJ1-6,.,CASSQDGSRGSPLHF,TGTGCCAGCAGCCAAGATGGCAGCCGGGGGTCACCCCTCCACTTT
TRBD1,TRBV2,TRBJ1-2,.,CASSEGQGLSNYGYTF,TGTGCCAGCAGTGAGGGACAGGGTCTCTCTAACTATGGCTACACCTTC
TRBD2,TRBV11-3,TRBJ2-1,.,CASSITGTSFHEQFF,TGTGCCAGCAGCATAACCGGGACTAGCTTCCATGAGCAGTTCTTC
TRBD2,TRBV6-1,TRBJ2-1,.,CASSGGGEGYNEQFF,TGTGCCAGCAGTGGTGGGGGGGAGGGCTACAATGAGCAGTTCTTC
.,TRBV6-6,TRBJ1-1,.,CASQLDMNTEAFF,TGTGCCAGCCAGCTCGACATGAACACTGAAGCTTTCTTT
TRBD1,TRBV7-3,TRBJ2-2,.,CASSTGGLAETANTGELFF,TGTGCCAGCAGCACAGGGGGCCTAGCGGAGACAGCGAACACCGGGGAGCTGTTTTTT
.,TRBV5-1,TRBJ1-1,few,CASSLVNGVNTEAFF,TGCGCCAGCAGCTTGGTTAACGGAGTGAACACTGAAGCTTTCTTT
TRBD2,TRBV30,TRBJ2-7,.,CAWSVTGGSTYEQYF,TGTGCCTGGAGTGTAACGGGCGGGAGCACGTACGAGCAGTACTTC
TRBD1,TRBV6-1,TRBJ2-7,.,CASSDVGQGAYEQYF,TGTGCCAGCAGTGATGTGGGACAGGGTGCCTACGAGCAGTACTTC